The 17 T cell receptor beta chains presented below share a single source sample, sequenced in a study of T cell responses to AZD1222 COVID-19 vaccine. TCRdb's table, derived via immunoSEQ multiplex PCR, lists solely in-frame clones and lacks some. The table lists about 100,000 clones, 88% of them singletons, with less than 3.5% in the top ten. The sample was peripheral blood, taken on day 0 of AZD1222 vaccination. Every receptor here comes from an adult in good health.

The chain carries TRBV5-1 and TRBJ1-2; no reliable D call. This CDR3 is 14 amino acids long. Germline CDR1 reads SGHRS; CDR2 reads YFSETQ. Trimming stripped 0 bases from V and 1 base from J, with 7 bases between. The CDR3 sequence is CASSLGPDNYGYTF. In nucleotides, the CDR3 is TGCGCCAGCAGCTTGGGCCCTGATAACTATGGCTACACCTTC. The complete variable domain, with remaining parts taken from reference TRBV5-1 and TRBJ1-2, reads KAGVTQTPRYLIKTRGQQVTLSCSPISGHRSVSWYQQTPGQGLQFLFEYFSETQRNKGNFPGRFSGRQFSNSRSEMNVSTLELGDSALYLCASSLGPDNYGYTFGSGTRLTVV.

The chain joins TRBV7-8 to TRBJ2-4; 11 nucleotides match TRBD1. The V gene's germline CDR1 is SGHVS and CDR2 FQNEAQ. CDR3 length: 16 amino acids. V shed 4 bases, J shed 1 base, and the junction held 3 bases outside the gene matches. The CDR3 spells CASSWTGGKAKNIQYF. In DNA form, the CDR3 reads TGTGCCAGCAGCTGGACAGGGGGCAAGGCCAAAAACATTCAGTACTTC. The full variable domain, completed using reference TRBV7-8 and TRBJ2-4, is GAGVSQSPRYKVAKRGQDVALRCDPISGHVSLFWYQQALGQGPEFLTYFQNEAQLDKSGLPSDRFFAERPEGSVSTLKIQRTQQEDSAVYLCASSWTGGKAKNIQYFGAGTRLSVL.

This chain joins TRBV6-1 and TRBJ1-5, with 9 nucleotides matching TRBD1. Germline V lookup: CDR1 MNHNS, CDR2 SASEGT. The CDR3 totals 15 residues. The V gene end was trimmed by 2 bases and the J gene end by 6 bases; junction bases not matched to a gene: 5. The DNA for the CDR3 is TGTGCCAGCAGTGAAAGGACAGGGGACGGTCAGCCCCAGCATTTT. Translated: CASSERTGDGQPQHF.

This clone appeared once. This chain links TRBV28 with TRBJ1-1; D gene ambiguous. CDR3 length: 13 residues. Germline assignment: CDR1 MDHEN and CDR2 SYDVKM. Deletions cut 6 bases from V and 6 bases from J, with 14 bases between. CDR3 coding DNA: TGTGCCAGCAGGTTAGACCCCCAGGCTGAAGCTTTCTTT. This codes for CASRLDPQAEAFF.

The DNA for the CDR3 is TGTGCCACCAGCAGGGACGGGGGGTTAAATGGCTACACCTTC. It encodes CATSRDGGLNGYTF. V and J are TRBV15 and TRBJ1-2; maybe TRBD1 (5 bases). CDR3 length: 14 residues. Trimming stripped 3 bases from V and 6 bases from J, with 14 bases between. Germline CDR1 LNHNV, CDR2 YYDKDF (reference sequence).

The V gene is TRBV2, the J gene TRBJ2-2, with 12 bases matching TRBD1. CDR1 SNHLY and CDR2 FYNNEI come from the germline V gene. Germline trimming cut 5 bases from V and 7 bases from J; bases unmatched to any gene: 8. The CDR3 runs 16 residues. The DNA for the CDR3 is TGTGCCAGCAGTTTTTCCGGGACAGGGGGCATCGGGGAGCTGTTTTTT. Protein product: CASSFSGTGGIGELFF.

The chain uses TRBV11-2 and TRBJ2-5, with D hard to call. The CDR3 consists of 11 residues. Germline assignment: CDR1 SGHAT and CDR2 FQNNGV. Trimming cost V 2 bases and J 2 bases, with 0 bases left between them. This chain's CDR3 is CASSLQETQYF. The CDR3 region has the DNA TGTGCCAGCAGCTTACAAGAGACCCAGTACTTC.

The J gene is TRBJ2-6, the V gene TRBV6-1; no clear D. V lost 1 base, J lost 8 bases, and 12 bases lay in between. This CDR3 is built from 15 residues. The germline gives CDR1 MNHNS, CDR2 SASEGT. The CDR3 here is CASSEDDLITNVLTF. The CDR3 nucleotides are TGTGCCAGCAGTGAAGACGACCTCATCACCAACGTCCTGACTTTC.

Written as DNA, the CDR3 is TGTGCCAGCAGCTTTCAGGACCAAGAGACCCAGTACTTC. Protein sequence: CASSFQDQETQYF. The V and J genes are TRBV7-2 and TRBJ2-5; D is unresolved. Trimming took off 3 bases at V and 0 bases at J, with 5 bases between the two ends. The V gene's germline CDR1 is SGHTA and CDR2 FQGNSA. CDR3 length: 13 amino acids.

This chain's CDR3 is CASSPTGAQYQETQYF. DNA for the CDR3: TGTGCCAGCAGCCCGACAGGGGCCCAGTACCAAGAGACCCAGTACTTC. The genes are TRBV14 and TRBJ2-5; 8 bases fit TRBD1. J gave up 0 bases and V 4 bases, and 7 bases lay outside the gene matches. Germline loops: CDR1 SGHDN, CDR2 FVKESK. CDR3 length: 16 amino acids. Based on the CDR3 plus reference TRBV14 and TRBJ2-5, the full variable domain is EAGVTQFPSHSVIEKGQTVTLRCDPISGHDNLYWYRRVMGKEIKFLLHFVKESKQDESGMPNNRFLAERTGGTYSTLKVQPAELEDSGVYFCASSPTGAQYQETQYFGPGTRLLVL.

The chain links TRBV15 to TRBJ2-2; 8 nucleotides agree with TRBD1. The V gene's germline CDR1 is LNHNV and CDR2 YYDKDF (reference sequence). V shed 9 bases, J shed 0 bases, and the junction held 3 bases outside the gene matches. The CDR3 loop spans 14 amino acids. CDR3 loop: CATRTGSNTGELFF. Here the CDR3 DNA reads TGTGCCACTAGGACAGGGTCGAACACCGGGGAGCTGTTTTTT.

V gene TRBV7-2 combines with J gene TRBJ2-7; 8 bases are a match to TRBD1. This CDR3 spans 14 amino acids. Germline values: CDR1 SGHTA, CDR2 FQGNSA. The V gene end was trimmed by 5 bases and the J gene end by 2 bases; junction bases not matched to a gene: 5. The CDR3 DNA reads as TGTGCCAGCAGCCTCCTGGACAGGGCCTACGAGCAGTACTTC. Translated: CASSLLDRAYEQYF.

CDR3 DNA sequence: TGTGCCAGCTCACCAACAGGGCCTGCCTCCAATTCACCCCTCCACTTT. It codes for CASSPTGPASNSPLHF. The rearrangement uses TRBV18 and TRBJ1-6; a weak D match, TRBD1 (6 bases). This CDR3 comprises 16 residues. Deletions cut 2 bases from V and 7 bases from J, with 15 bases between. Germline CDR1 reads KGHSH; CDR2 reads LQKENI.

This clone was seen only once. The CDR3 bases are TGCGCCAGCAGCCAAGTGTTGAACAGGGGGCTAAATGAGCAGTTCTTC. It translates to CASSQVLNRGLNEQFF. The gene calls are TRBV4-3 and TRBJ2-1, with 9 bases that match TRBD1. Germline-derived CDR1 and CDR2 are LGHNA and YSLEER. This CDR3 region has 16 residues. V shed 1 base, J shed 7 bases, and the junction held 8 bases outside the gene matches.

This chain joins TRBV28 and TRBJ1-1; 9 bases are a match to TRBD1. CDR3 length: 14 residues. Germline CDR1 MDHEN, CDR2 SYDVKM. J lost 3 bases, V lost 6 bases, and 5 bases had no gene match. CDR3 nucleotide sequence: TGTGCCAGCAGAGAAGGGACAGGGTACACTGAAGCTTTCTTT. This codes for CASREGTGYTEAFF.

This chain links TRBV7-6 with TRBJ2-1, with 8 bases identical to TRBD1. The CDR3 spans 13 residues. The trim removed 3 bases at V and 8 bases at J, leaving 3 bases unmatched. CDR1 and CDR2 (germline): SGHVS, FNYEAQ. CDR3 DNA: TGTGCCAGCAGCTTGGGACAGGATTATGAGCAGTTCTTC. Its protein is CASSLGQDYEQFF.

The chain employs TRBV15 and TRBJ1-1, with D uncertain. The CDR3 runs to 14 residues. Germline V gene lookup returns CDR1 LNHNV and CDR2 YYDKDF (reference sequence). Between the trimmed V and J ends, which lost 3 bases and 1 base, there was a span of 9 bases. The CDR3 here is CATSSAYANTEAFF. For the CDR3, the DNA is TGTGCCACCAGCAGCGCCTACGCGAACACTGAAGCTTTCTTT.